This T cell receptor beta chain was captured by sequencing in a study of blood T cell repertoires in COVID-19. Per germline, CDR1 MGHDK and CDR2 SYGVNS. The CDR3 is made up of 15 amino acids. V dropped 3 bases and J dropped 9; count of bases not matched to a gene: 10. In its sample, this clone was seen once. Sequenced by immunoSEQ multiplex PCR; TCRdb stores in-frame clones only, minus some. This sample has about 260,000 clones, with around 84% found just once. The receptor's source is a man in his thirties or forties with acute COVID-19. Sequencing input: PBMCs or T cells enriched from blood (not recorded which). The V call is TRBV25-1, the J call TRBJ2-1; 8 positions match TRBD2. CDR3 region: CASSDGTRGWGEQFF. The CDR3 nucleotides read TGTGCCAGCAGTGACGGGACTAGGGGATGGGGTGAGCAGTTCTTC.